This T cell receptor (beta chain) originates from a study of shared clonotypes between healthy human individuals. Every subset had its genomic DNA shared out evenly among several immunoSEQ plates. Clones were read by immunoSEQ multiplex PCR, and TCRdb kept only the in-frame ones, dropping some. The sample holds about 480,000 clones; roughly 78% are singletons and the top ten take 13%. V was clipped by 0 bases and J by 1 base, with 4 bases between them. This CDR3 contains 13 residues. Germline CDR1 reads KGHSH; CDR2 reads LQKENI. This chain joins TRBV18 and TRBJ2-7; D not certain. This clonotype was obtained from a woman between 40 and 55 years old in good health. Some clones in this sample may be carry-over from other donors' samples. The specimen was PBMCs. This CDR3 reads CASSPPASYEQYF. The CDR3, as DNA: TGTGCCAGCTCACCACCAGCATCCTACGAGCAGTACTTC.